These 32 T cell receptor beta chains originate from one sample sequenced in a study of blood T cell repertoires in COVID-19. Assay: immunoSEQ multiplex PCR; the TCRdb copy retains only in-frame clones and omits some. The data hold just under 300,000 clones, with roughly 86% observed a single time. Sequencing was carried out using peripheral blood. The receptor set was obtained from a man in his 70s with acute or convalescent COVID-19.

The CDR3 reads CASSLAFPGGTEAFF. The CDR3 bases are TGCGCCAGCAGCTTGGCCTTTCCGGGGGGGACTGAAGCTTTCTTT. This chain links TRBV5-1 with TRBJ1-1; D may be TRBD1 (5 bases). CDR3 length: 15 residues. Germline lookup yields CDR1 SGHRS and CDR2 YFSETQ. The V end lost 0 bases, the J end lost 5 bases, and 14 bases lay between the germline ends.

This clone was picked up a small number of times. The CDR3 sequence: CASSQSTGATYGYTF. As DNA, the CDR3 is TGTGCCAGCAGCCAAAGCACAGGTGCGACCTATGGCTACACCTTC. The V gene is TRBV14, the J gene TRBJ1-2; TRBD1 might be the D (5 bases). V gave up 2 bases and J gave up 4 bases, with 14 bases separating them. CDR1 SGHDN and CDR2 FVKESK come from the germline V gene. CDR3 length: 15 residues.

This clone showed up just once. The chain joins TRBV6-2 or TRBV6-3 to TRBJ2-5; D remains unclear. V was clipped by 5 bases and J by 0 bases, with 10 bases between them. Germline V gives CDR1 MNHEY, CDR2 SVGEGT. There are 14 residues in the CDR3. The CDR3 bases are TGTGCCAGCAGTACCCGCGCGTACCAAGAGACCCAGTACTTC. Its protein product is CASSTRAYQETQYF.

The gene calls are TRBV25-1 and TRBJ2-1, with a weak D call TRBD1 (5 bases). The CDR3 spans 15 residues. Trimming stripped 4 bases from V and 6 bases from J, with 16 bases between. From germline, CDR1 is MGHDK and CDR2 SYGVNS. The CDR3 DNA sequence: TGTGCCAGCAGTGGCAGGGTTTCTCCCCGCAATGAGCAGTTCTTC. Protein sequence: CASSGRVSPRNEQFF.

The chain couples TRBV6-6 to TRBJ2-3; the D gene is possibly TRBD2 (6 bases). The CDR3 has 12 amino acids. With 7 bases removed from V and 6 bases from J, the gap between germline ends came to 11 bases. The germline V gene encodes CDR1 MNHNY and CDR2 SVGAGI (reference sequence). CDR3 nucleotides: TGTGCCAGCACCCAGCTAGCGGATACGCAGTATTTT. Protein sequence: CASTQLADTQYF.

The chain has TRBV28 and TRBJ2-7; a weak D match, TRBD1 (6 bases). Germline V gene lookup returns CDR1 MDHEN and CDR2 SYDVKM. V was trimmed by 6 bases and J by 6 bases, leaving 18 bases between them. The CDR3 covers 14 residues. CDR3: CASSLHRQAAEQYF. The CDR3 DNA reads TGTGCCAGCAGCCTCCACCGACAGGCCGCCGAGCAGTACTTC.

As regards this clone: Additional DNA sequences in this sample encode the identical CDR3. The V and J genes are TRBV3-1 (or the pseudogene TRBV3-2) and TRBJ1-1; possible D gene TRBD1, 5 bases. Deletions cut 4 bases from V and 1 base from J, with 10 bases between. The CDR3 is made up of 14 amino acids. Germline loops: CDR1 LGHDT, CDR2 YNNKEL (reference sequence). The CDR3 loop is CASSPGQPNTEAFF. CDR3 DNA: TGTGCCAGCAGCCCCGGACAACCGAACACTGAAGCTTTCTTT.

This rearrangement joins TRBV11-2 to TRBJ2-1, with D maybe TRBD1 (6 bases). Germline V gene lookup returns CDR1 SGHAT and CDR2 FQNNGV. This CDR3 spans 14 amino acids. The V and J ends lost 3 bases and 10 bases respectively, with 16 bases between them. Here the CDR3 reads CASSLGAPTDEQFF. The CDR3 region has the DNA TGTGCCAGCAGCTTGGGGGCTCCGACAGACGAGCAGTTCTTC.

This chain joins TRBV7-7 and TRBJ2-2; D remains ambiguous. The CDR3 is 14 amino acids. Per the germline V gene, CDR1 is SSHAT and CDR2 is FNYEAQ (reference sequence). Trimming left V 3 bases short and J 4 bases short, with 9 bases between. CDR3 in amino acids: CASSFQAGTGELFF. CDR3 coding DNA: TGTGCCAGCAGCTTCCAGGCTGGCACCGGGGAGCTGTTTTTT.

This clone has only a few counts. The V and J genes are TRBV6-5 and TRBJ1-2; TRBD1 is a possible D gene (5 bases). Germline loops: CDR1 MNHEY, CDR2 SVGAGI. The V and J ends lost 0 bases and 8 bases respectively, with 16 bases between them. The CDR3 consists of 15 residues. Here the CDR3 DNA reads TGTGCCAGCAGTTACTCGAGTGCAGGGCTGATCGGCTACACCTTC. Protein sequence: CASSYSSAGLIGYTF.

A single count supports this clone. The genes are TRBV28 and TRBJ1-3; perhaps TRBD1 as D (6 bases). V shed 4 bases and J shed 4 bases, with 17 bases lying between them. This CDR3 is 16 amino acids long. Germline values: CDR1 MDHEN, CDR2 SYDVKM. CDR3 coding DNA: TGTGCCAGCAGTTCATCCGGGACAAAGCACGGAAACACCATATATTTT. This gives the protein CASSSSGTKHGNTIYF.

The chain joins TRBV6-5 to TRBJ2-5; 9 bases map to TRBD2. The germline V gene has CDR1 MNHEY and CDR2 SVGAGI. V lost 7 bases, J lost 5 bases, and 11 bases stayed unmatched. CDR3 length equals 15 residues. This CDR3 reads CASTTREGYGETQYF. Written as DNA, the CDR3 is TGTGCCAGCACCACGCGGGAGGGGTATGGGGAGACCCAGTACTTC.

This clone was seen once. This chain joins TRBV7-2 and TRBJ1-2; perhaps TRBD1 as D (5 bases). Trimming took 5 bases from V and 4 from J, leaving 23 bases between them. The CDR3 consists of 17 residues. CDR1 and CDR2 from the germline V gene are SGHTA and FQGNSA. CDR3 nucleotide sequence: TGTGCCAGCAGCCCAATCCCCGGAAGGGGTAGGGGCTATGGCTACACCTTC. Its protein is CASSPIPGRGRGYGYTF.

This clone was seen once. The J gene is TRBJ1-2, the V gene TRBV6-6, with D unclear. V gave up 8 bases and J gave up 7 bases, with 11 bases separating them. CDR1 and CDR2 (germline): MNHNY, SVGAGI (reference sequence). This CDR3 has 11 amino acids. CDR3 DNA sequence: TGTGCCAGCGGTCCGGGAGGTGGCTACACCTTC. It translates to CASGPGGGYTF.

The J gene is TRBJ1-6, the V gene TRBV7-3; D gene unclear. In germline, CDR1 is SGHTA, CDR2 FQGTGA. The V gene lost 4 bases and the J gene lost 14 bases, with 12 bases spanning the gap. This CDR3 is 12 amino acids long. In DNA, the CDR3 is TGTGCCAGCAGCTCGGGGAATTCGGCCCTCCACTTT. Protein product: CASSSGNSALHF.

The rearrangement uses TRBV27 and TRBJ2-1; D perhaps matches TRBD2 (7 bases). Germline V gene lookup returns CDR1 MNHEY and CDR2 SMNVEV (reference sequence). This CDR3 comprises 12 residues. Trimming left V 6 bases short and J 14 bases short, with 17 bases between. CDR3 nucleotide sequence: TGTGCCAGCAGCAGGGAGGGGGAAAGGGAGTTCTTC. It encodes CASSREGEREFF.

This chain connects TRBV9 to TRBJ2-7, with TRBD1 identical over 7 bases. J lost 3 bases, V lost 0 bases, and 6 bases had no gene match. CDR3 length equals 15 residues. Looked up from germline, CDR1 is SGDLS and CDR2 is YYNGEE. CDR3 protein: CASSVEPGQIYEQYF. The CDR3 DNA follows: TGTGCCAGCAGCGTAGAGCCGGGACAGATCTACGAGCAGTACTTC.

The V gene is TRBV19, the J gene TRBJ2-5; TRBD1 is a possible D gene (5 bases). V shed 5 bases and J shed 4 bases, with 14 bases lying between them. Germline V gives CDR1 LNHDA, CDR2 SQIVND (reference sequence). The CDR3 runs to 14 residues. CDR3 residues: CASSPQGSRETQYF. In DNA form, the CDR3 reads TGTGCCAGTAGTCCGCAGGGAAGTAGAGAGACCCAGTACTTC.

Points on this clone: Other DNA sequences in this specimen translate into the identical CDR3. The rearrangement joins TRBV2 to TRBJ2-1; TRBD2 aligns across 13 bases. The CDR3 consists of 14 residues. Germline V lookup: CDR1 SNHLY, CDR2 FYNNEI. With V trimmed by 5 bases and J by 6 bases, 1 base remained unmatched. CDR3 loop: CASSRLAGGNEQFF. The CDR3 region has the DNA TGTGCCAGCAGTAGACTAGCGGGGGGCAATGAGCAGTTCTTC.

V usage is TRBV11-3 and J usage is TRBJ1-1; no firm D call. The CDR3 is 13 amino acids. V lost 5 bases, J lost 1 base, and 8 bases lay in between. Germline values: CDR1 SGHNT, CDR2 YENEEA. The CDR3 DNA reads TGTGCCAGCAGCCGGGATAAGAACACTGAAGCTTTCTTT. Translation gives CASSRDKNTEAFF. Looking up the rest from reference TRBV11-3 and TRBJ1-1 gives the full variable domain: EAGVVQSPRYKIIEKKQPVAFWCNPISGHNTLYWYLQNLGQGPELLIRYENEEAVDDSQLPKDRFSAERLKGVDSTLKIQPAELGDSAVYLCASSRDKNTEAFFGQGTRLTVV.

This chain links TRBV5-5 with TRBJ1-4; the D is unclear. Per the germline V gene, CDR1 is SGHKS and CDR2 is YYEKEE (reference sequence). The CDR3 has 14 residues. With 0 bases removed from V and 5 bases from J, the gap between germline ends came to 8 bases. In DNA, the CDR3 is TGTGCCAGCAGCTTGGGGCACCCAAATGAAAAACTGTTTTTT. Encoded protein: CASSLGHPNEKLFF.

The CDR3 DNA reads as TGTGCCAGCACTAGGGGTCACACCGGGGAGCTGTTTTTT. Translated: CASTRGHTGELFF. The rearrangement links TRBV6-5 to TRBJ2-2, with D possibly TRBD1 on 5 matching bases. Germline lookup yields CDR1 MNHEY and CDR2 SVGAGI. The CDR3 has 13 residues. Trimming stripped 7 bases from V and 3 bases from J, with 9 bases between.

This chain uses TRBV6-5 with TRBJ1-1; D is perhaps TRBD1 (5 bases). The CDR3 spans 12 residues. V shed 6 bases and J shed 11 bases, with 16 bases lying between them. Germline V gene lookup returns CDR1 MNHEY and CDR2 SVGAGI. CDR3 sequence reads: CASSRDSGQAFF. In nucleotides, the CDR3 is TGTGCCAGCAGCCGAGATTCAGGGCAGGCTTTCTTT.

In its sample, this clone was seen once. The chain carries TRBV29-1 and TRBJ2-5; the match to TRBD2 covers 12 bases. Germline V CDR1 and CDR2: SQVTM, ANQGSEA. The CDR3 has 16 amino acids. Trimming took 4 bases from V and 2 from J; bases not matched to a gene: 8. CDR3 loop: CSVVHSLAGGQETQYF. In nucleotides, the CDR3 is TGCAGCGTTGTCCATTCACTAGCGGGGGGACAAGAGACCCAGTACTTC. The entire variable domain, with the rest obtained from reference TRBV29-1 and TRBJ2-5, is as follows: SAVISQKPSRDICQRGTSLTIQCQVDSQVTMMFWYRQQPGQSLTLIATANQGSEATYESGFVIDKFPISRPNLTFSTLTVSNMSPEDSSIYLCSVVHSLAGGQETQYFGPGTRLLVL.

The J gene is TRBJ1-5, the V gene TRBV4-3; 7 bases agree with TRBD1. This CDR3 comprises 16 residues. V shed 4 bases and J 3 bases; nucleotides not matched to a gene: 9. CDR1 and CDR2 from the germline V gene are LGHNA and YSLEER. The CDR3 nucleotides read TGCGCCAGCAGCCCTTTAAAGGGGGCAGACAATCAGCCCCAGCATTTT. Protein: CASSPLKGADNQPQHF.

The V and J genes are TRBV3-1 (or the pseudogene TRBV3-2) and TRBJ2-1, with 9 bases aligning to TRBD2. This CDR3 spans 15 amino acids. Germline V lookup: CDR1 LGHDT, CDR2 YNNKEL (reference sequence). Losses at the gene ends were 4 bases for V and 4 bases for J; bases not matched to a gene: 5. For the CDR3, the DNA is TGTGCCAGCAGCCTGACTAGCGGACAATACAATGAGCAGTTCTTC. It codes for CASSLTSGQYNEQFF.

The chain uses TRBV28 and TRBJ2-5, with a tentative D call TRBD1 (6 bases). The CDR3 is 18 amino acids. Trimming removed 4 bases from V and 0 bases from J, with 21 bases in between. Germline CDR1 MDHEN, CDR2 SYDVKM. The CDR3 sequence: CASSSQKGVTEHQETQYF. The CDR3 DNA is TGTGCCAGCAGTTCGCAAAAGGGGGTGACAGAGCACCAAGAGACCCAGTACTTC.

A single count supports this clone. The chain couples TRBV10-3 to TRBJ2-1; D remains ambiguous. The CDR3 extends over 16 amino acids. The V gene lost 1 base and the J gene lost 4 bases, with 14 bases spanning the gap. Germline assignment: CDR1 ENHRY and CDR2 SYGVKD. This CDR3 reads CAISELSQDLYNEQFF. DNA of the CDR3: TGTGCCATCAGTGAGTTATCTCAGGATCTGTACAATGAGCAGTTCTTC.

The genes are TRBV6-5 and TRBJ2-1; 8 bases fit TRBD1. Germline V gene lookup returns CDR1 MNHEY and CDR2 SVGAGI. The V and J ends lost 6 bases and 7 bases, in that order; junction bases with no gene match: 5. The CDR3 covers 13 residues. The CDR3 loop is CASRRTGWNEQFF. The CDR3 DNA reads TGTGCCAGCAGACGGACAGGGTGGAATGAGCAGTTCTTC.

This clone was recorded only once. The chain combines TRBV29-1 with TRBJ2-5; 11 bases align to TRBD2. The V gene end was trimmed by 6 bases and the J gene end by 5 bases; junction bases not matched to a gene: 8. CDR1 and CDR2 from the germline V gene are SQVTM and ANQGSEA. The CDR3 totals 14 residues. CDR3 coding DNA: TGCAGCGTGATACTAGCGGGAGTTGTGGAGACCCAGTACTTC. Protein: CSVILAGVVETQYF.

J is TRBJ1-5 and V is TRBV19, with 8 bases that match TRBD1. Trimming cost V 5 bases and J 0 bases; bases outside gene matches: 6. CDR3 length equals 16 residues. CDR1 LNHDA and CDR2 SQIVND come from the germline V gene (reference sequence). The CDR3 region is CASSFAGGYSNQPQHF. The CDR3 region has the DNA TGTGCCAGTAGTTTTGCAGGGGGCTATAGCAATCAGCCCCAGCATTTT. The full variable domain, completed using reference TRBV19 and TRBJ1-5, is DGGITQSPKYLFRKEGQNVTLSCEQNLNHDAMYWYRQDPGQGLRLIYYSQIVNDFQKGDIAEGYSVSREKKESFPLTVTSAQKNPTAFYLCASSFAGGYSNQPQHFGDGTRLSIL.

The CDR3 DNA reads TGCGCCAGCAGCTTGTTCCAGGGGGCTACAGGGGCCAACGTCCTGACTTTC. Residues: CASSLFQGATGANVLTF. The chain joins TRBV5-1 to TRBJ2-6; TRBD1 agrees at 8 bases. Germline CDR1 is SGHRS and CDR2 is YFSETQ. The junction had 7 bases not matched to a gene; V was cut back by 1 base and J by 4 bases. CDR3 length equals 17 residues.